This TCR beta chain was obtained from a study of molecular identifiers for immune sequencing clone quantification. This clonotype was seen repeatedly, ten times or more. Its matching antigen is unknown. TCRdb re-called the PCR reads with MiXCR, one entry per CDR3 protein. The sample lists just under 650,000 distinct CDR3 sequences; roughly 21% were seen once. Study conclusions and caveats: A single cell's spiked Jurkat TCR RNA was reportedly detectable among about a million naive cells. Identical TCR molecules can share a barcode, and this sharing could underestimate highly expanded clone sizes.

The source material was naive CD8+ T cells from blood, with Jurkat cell RNA spiked in. Noted subset: FACS-sorted CD8+CD4-CCR7+CD45RA+ naive T cells. This clonotype was sampled from a human donor in good health. Some libraries in this study had Jurkat cell RNA spiked in.

The CDR3, as DNA: TGTGCCAGCAGCCCCAAATCCCGGCTAGCGGGGGGCGCCTACAATGAGCAGTTCTTC. Translating gives CASSPKSRLAGGAYNEQFF. The chain employs TRBV7-9 and TRBJ2-1; the match to TRBD2 covers 11 bases. After removal of 5 bases from V and 2 bases from J, the junction contained 14 bases not matched to a gene. The germline CDR1 and CDR2 sequences are SEHNR and FQNEAQ (reference sequence). The CDR3 runs 19 residues.